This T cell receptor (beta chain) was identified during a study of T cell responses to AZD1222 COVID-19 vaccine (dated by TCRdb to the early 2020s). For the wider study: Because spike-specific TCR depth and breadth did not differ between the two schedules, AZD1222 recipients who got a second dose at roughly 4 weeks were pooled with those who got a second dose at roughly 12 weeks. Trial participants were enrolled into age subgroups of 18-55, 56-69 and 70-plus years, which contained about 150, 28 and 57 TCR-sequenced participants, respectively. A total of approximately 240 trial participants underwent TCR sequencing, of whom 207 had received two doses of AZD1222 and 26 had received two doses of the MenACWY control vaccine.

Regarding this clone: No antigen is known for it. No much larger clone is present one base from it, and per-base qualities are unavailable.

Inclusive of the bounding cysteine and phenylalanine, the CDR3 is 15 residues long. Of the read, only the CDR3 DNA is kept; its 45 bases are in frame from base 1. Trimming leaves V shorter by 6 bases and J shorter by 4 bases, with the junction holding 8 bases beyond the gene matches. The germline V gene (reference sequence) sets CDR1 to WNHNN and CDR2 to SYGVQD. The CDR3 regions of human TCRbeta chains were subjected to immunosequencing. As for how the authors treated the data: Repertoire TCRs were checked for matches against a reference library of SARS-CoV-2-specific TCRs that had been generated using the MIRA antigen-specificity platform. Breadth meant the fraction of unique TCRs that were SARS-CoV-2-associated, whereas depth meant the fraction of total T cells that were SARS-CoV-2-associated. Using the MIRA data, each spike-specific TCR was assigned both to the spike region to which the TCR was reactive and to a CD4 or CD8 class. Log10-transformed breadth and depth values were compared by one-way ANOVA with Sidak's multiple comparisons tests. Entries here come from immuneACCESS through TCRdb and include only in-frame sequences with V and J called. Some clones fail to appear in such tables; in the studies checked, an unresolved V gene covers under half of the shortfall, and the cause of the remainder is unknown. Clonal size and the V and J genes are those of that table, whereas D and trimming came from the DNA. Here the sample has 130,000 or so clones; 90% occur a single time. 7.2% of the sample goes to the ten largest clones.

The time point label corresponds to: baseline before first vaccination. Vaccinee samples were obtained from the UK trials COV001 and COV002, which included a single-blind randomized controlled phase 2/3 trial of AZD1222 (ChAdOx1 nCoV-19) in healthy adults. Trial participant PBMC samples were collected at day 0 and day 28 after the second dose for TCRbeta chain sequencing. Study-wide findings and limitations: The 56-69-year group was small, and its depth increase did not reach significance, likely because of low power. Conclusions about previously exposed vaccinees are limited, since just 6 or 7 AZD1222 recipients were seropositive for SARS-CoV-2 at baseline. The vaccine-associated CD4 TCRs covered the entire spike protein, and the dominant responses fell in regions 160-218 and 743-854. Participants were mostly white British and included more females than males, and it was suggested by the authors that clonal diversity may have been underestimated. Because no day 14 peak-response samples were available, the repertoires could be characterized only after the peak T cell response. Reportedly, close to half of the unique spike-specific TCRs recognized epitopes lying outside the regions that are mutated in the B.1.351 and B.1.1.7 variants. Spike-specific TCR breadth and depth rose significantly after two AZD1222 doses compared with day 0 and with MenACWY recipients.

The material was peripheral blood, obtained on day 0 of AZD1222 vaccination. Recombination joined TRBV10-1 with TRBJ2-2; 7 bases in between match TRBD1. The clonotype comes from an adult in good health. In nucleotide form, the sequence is TGCGCCAGCAGCCTAGACAGGGCGGGCACCGGGGAGCTGTTTTTT. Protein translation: CASSLDRAGTGELFF.